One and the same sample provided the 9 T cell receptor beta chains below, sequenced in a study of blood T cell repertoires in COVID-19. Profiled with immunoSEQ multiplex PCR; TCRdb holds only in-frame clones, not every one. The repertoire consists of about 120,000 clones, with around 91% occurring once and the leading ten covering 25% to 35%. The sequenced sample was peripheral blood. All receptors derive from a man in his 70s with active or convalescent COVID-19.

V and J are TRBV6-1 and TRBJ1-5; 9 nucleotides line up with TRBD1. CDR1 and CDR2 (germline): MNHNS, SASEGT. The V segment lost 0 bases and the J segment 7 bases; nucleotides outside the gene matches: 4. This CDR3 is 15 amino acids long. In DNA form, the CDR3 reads TGTGCCAGCAGTGAAGCGGGACAGGGCGGGCAGCCCCAGCATTTT. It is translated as CASSEAGQGGQPQHF.

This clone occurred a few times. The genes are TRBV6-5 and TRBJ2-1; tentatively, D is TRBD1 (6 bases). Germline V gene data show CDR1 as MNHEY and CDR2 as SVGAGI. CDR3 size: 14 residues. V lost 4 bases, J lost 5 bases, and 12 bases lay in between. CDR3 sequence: CASSSPGTNNEQFF. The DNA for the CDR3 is TGTGCCAGCAGTTCCCCCGGGACAAACAATGAGCAGTTCTTC.

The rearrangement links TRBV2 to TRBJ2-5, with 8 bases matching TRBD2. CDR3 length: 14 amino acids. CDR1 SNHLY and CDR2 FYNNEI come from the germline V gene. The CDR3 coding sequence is TGTGCTAGAGCTAGGGTACTAGCGGAAGGGACCCAGTACTTC. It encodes CARARVLAEGTQYF.

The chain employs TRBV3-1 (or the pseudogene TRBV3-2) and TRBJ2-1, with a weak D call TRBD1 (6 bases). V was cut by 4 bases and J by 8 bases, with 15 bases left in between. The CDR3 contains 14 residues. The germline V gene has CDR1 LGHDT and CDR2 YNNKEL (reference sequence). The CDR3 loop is CASSPGTRLHEQFF. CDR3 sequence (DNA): TGTGCCAGCAGCCCGGGGACACGGCTCCATGAGCAGTTCTTC.

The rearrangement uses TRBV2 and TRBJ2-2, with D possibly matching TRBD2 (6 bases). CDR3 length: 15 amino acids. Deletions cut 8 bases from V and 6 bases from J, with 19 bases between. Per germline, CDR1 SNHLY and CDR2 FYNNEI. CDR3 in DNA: TGTGCCAGCGAGGGACCTAGCGCTCTCCCCGGGGAGCTGTTTTTT. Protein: CASEGPSALPGELFF.

In DNA, the CDR3 is TGTGCCAGCAGTTCAGCGGGAGGGCCCTACAATGAGCAGTTCTTC. It is translated as CASSSAGGPYNEQFF. The chain uses TRBV28 and TRBJ2-1; 10 bases map to TRBD2. This CDR3 comprises 15 residues. Per germline, CDR1 MDHEN and CDR2 SYDVKM. V was pared by 4 bases and J by 2 bases, with 2 bases of the junction left unmatched.

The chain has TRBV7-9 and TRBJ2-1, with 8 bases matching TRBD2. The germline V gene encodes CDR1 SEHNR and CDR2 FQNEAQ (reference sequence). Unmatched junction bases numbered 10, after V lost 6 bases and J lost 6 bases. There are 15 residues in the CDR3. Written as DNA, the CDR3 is TGTGCCAGCAGTCCAAAGACTAGCGATTTCAATGAGCAGTTCTTC. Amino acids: CASSPKTSDFNEQFF.

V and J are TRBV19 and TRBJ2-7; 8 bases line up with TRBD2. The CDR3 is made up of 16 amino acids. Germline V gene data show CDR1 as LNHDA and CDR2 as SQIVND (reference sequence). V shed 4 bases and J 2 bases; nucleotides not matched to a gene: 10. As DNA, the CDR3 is TGTGCCAGTAGTAGATTGCCGGGACTAGAAACCTACGAGCAGTACTTC. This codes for CASSRLPGLETYEQYF.

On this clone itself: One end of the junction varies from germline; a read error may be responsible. The CDR3 loop reads CASSQNLVPDVVF. The CDR3 region has the DNA TGTGCCAGCAGCCAGAATCTAGTTCCCGACGTTGTCTTC. The gene calls are TRBV6-5 and TRBJ2-1; no reliable D call. Germline-derived CDR1 and CDR2 are MNHEY and SVGAGI. The CDR3 consists of 13 residues.